The 5 T cell receptor beta chains listed next were all sequenced from one sample in a study of blood T cell repertoires in COVID-19. The data were produced by immunoSEQ multiplex PCR, yet TCRdb's version contains in-frame clones alone and is incomplete. The sample lists around 130,000 clones, more than 75% occurring once. The material sequenced was peripheral blood. The origin of the receptors is a man in his 70s with active COVID-19.

This sequence joins TRBV9 and TRBJ1-4; D perhaps matches TRBD1 (6 bases). CDR1 and CDR2 (germline): SGDLS, YYNGEE. Trimming took off 0 bases at V and 3 bases at J, with 9 bases between the two ends. This CDR3 has 15 residues. The CDR3 spells CASSVAQGPNEKLFF. As DNA, the CDR3 is TGTGCCAGCAGCGTAGCCCAGGGGCCTAATGAAAAACTGTTTTTT.

This clone appeared a few times. The rearrangement uses TRBV10-2 and TRBJ2-3, with D maybe TRBD2 (5 bases). CDR1 and CDR2 from the germline V gene are WSHSY and SAAADI. V lost 8 bases to trimming and J lost 2 bases, with 11 bases between them. The CDR3 spans 13 residues. DNA of the CDR3: TGCGCCAGCGGGGAGCCCTACACAGATACGCAGTATTTT. This gives the protein CASGEPYTDTQYF.

Of note for this clone: Other nucleotide sequences in the sample specify the same CDR3. The V and J genes are TRBV5-1 and TRBJ1-5, with TRBD1 matching 11 bases. This CDR3 has 16 residues. Per germline, CDR1 SGHRS and CDR2 YFSETQ. Unmatched junction bases numbered 9, after V lost 6 bases and J lost 4 bases. CDR3 in DNA: TGCGCCAGCACTCGACCGGGGACAGGGGGGAATCAGCCCCAGCATTTT. Residues: CASTRPGTGGNQPQHF.

The V call is TRBV7-2, the J call TRBJ2-5; a weak D match, TRBD2 (5 bases). CDR3 length: 14 residues. Germline V CDR1 and CDR2: SGHTA, FQGNSA. Trimming removed 5 bases at V and 5 bases at J, with 15 bases between. The CDR3 region has the DNA TGTGCCAGCAGCATGGCTCTAGCTTCTGAGACCCAGTACTTC. Amino acids: CASSMALASETQYF.

V usage is TRBV4-1 and J usage is TRBJ1-2; D is possibly TRBD1 (6 bases). Per germline, CDR1 MGHRA and CDR2 YSYEKL. The V end was cut by 3 bases, the J end by 9 bases, with 14 bases between. This CDR3 has 13 residues. The CDR3 nucleotides are TGCGCCAGCAGCCACACGGGGGGCACGAGCTACACCTTC. This encodes CASSHTGGTSYTF.